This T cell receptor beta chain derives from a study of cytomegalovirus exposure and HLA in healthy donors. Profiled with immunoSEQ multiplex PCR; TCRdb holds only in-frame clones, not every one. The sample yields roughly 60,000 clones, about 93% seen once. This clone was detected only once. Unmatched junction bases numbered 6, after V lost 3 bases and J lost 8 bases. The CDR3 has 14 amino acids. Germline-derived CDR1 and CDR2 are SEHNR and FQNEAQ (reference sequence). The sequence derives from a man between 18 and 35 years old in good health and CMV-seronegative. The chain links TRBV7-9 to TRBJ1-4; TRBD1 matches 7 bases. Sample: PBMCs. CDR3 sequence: CASSLRQGREKLFF. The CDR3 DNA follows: TGTGCCAGCAGCTTGCGACAGGGTCGAGAAAAACTGTTTTTT.